These 27 T cell receptor beta chains originate from one sample sequenced in a study of beta chain features in type 1 diabetes. Study-wide results and limits: A moderate, significant TCRB CDR3 shortening appeared in type 1 diabetes across four CD4+ subsets.

These TCRs' antigens remain unknown. The investigators reverse transcribed all of the isolated RNA, so they sequenced expressed TCRB transcripts. Assay: immunoSEQ multiplex PCR; the TCRdb copy retains only in-frame clones and omits some. This table holds 200,000 to 300,000 clones, over 20% found once. The sequenced material came from naive CD4+ T cells from blood. Receptor source: a woman aged 40-49 years with type 1 diabetes.

This chain links TRBV9 with TRBJ2-1; D unresolved. With 3 bases removed from V and 8 bases from J, the gap between germline ends came to 9 bases. The CDR3 covers 12 residues. Germline V lookup: CDR1 SGDLS, CDR2 YYNGEE. Here the CDR3 reads CASSALRDEQFF. The CDR3 coding sequence is TGTGCCAGCAGCGCCTTGCGAGATGAGCAGTTCTTC. Looking up the rest from reference TRBV9 and TRBJ2-1 gives the full variable domain: DSGVTQTPKHLITATGQRVTLRCSPRSGDLSVYWYQQSLDQGLQFLIQYYNGEERAKGNILERFSAQQFPDLHSELNLSSLELGDSALYFCASSALRDEQFFGPGTRLTVL.

The sample holds a few counts of this clone. V gene TRBV18 combines with J gene TRBJ2-7, with TRBD1 identical over 10 bases. The CDR3 length is 15 residues. Germline lookup yields CDR1 KGHSH and CDR2 LQKENI. Unmatched junction bases numbered 16, after V lost 11 bases and J lost 6 bases. The CDR3 DNA is TGTGCCGGGGGTACCGGGACAGGGGCTTGGCGCGAGCAGTACTTC. Encoded protein: CAGGTGTGAWREQYF.

V and J are TRBV4-1 and TRBJ1-5; 11 bases are shared with TRBD1. V trimming: 1 base; J trimming: 6 bases; junction bases outside the gene matches: 8. The CDR3 length is 17 residues. Germline V lookup: CDR1 MGHRA, CDR2 YSYEKL. The CDR3 loop is CASSQVIGQGAFQPQHF. Written as DNA, the CDR3 is TGCGCCAGCAGCCAAGTGATAGGACAGGGGGCTTTTCAGCCCCAGCATTTT.

This chain joins TRBV7-2 and TRBJ2-4, with no clear D. This CDR3 has 14 residues. V lost 4 bases and J lost 0, with 7 bases in between. Germline CDR1 SGHTA, CDR2 FQGNSA. CDR3 nucleotides: TGTGCCAGCAGCTACTATACAGCCAAAAACATTCAGTACTTC. Protein product: CASSYYTAKNIQYF.

V is TRBV7-2 and J is TRBJ1-6; D possibly corresponds to TRBD1 (5 bases). The CDR3 loop spans 15 amino acids. The ends were cut back, 5 bases at V and 5 bases at J, with 13 bases in the middle. Germline values: CDR1 SGHTA, CDR2 FQGNSA. The CDR3 region has the DNA TGTGCCAGCAGCCCATCGGAGGGGCATAATTCACCCCTCCACTTT. Translating gives CASSPSEGHNSPLHF.

The rearrangement joins TRBV29-1 to TRBJ1-1, with D possibly TRBD1 on 5 matching bases. This CDR3 region has 13 residues. The germline V and J ends were trimmed by 0 bases and 6 bases, with 11 bases remaining between them. CDR1 is SQVTM, CDR2 ANQGSEA, per germline. The CDR3 loop is CSVEDHKGPEAFF. The DNA for the CDR3 is TGCAGCGTTGAAGATCATAAGGGGCCTGAAGCTTTCTTT.

The rearrangement links TRBV20-1 to TRBJ2-1; D not certain. The germline gives CDR1 DFQATT, CDR2 SNEGSKA (reference sequence). The V and J ends lost 4 bases and 8 bases respectively, with 9 bases between them. This CDR3 contains 11 residues. The DNA for the CDR3 is TGCAGTGCTACTAGTTCCGATGAGCAGTTCTTC. Amino acid sequence: CSATSSDEQFF.

The genes are TRBV29-1 and TRBJ2-1; 7 bases are a match to TRBD2. Per the germline V gene, CDR1 is SQVTM and CDR2 is ANQGSEA. The CDR3 has 13 residues. With V trimmed by 6 bases and J by 2 bases, 4 bases remained unmatched. The CDR3 region is CSVAGTAYNEQFF. In nucleotides, the CDR3 is TGCAGCGTAGCGGGGACGGCCTACAATGAGCAGTTCTTC.

The J gene is TRBJ2-2, the V gene TRBV5-4, with TRBD2 matching 7 bases. Germline CDR1 SGHNT, CDR2 YYREEE (reference sequence). This CDR3 spans 17 amino acids. Germline trimming cut 5 bases from V and 2 bases from J; bases unmatched to any gene: 12. The CDR3 DNA is TGTGCCAGCAGATACTCCGTTCTAGCGGAAAACACCGGGGAGCTGTTTTTT. Translating it yields CASRYSVLAENTGELFF.

This clone appeared once. V gene TRBV30 combines with J gene TRBJ2-2, with D possibly matching TRBD2 (6 bases). With 1 base removed from V and 1 base from J, the gap between germline ends came to 7 bases. The CDR3 has 14 amino acids. Germline CDR1 GTSNPN, CDR2 SVGIG (reference sequence). The CDR3 loop is CAWSGLVNTGELFF. The CDR3 DNA reads TGTGCCTGGAGTGGACTAGTGAACACCGGGGAGCTGTTTTTT. The full variable domain, in which reference TRBV30 and TRBJ2-2 provide the parts outside the CDR3, is SQTIHQWPATLVQPVGSPLSLECTVEGTSNPNLYWYRQAAGRGLQLLFYSVGIGQISSEVPQNLSASRPQDRQFILSSKKLLLSDSGFYLCAWSGLVNTGELFFGEGSRLTVL.

The V call is TRBV15, the J call TRBJ2-1, with D perhaps TRBD1 (5 bases). Germline CDR1 and CDR2: LNHNV and YYDKDF (reference sequence). The CDR3 runs to 17 residues. The V end lost 1 base, the J end lost 3 bases, and 16 bases lay between the germline ends. CDR3 loop: CATSRAAAGNFYNEQFF. DNA for the CDR3: TGTGCCACCAGCAGAGCTGCCGCAGGGAACTTCTACAATGAGCAGTTCTTC.

V and J are TRBV7-2 and TRBJ2-7; 7 bases agree with TRBD1. V lost 7 bases to trimming and J lost 2 bases; unmatched junction nucleotides: 8. The CDR3 totals 14 residues. The germline CDR1 and CDR2 sequences are SGHTA and FQGNSA. In DNA form, the CDR3 reads TGTGCCAGCACCCTCGGGACAGACACCTACGAGCAGTACTTC. Translated: CASTLGTDTYEQYF.

This clone was observed a single time. V usage is TRBV28 and J usage is TRBJ2-1; 12 nucleotides line up with TRBD2. Trimming removed 5 bases from V and 6 bases from J; junction bases left unmatched: 8. CDR3 length equals 16 residues. Germline loops: CDR1 MDHEN, CDR2 SYDVKM. Here the CDR3 DNA reads TGTGCCAGCAGTGGGTCTAGCGGGAGGGTCGCCAATGAGCAGTTCTTC. Protein sequence: CASSGSSGRVANEQFF.

This clone has only a few counts. This rearrangement joins TRBV5-1 to TRBJ2-3; 7 bases are shared with TRBD2. Germline values: CDR1 SGHRS, CDR2 YFSETQ. Trimming took 1 base from V and 0 from J; bases not matched to a gene: 2. This CDR3 spans 15 amino acids. CDR3 DNA sequence: TGCGCCAGCAGCTTGCAGCGGGGAAGCACAGATACGCAGTATTTT. Translating it yields CASSLQRGSTDTQYF.

This clone was detected a few times. J is TRBJ2-1 and V is TRBV6-5, with 7 nucleotides matching TRBD2. The V gene end was trimmed by 8 bases and the J gene end by 5 bases; junction bases not matched to a gene: 9. The germline V gene encodes CDR1 MNHEY and CDR2 SVGAGI. The CDR3 length is 14 residues. The CDR3 is CASRWTRLNNEQFF. The DNA of the CDR3 is TGTGCCAGCCGCTGGACTAGGTTAAACAATGAGCAGTTCTTC.

This clone was counted between two and nine times. The chain couples TRBV30 to TRBJ2-6; 15 nucleotides line up with TRBD2. This CDR3 has 20 residues. V lost 0 bases, J lost 0 bases, and 6 bases stayed unmatched. The germline V gene encodes CDR1 GTSNPN and CDR2 SVGIG (reference sequence). The CDR3 loop reads CAWSVPGLAGGASGANVLTF. The CDR3 coding sequence is TGTGCCTGGAGTGTTCCTGGACTAGCGGGAGGGGCCTCTGGGGCCAACGTCCTGACTTTC.

The gene calls are TRBV4-3 and TRBJ2-2, with a tentative D call TRBD1 (6 bases). Germline V gene sequence: CDR1 LGHNA, CDR2 YSLEER. Deletions cut 4 bases from V and 0 bases from J, with 12 bases between. This CDR3 is built from 16 residues. As DNA, the CDR3 is TGCGCCAGCAGCCGCCTAACAGGGTCGAACACCGGGGAGCTGTTTTTT. Protein sequence: CASSRLTGSNTGELFF.

This clone was counted a few times. The gene calls are TRBV9 and TRBJ1-1; a possible D gene is TRBD1 (6 bases). The germline V gene encodes CDR1 SGDLS and CDR2 YYNGEE. The CDR3 sequence is 14 residues long. Trimming left V 3 bases short and J 0 bases short, with 9 bases between. Here the CDR3 reads CASSEQGLNTEAFF. CDR3 bases: TGTGCCAGCAGCGAACAGGGATTGAACACTGAAGCTTTCTTT.

This clone has just a few counts. This chain joins TRBV14 and TRBJ1-1; possible D gene TRBD1, 6 bases. V lost 3 bases and J 7 bases, leaving 15 bases between the germline ends. CDR1 SGHDN and CDR2 FVKESK come from the germline V gene. This CDR3 spans 14 amino acids. The CDR3 is CASSQLGTIGEAFF. The CDR3 region has the DNA TGTGCCAGCAGCCAGTTGGGGACAATTGGTGAAGCTTTCTTT.

The chain recombines TRBV20-1 with TRBJ1-1; D is perhaps TRBD1 (5 bases). This CDR3 region has 11 residues. V was cut by 3 bases and J by 10 bases, with 12 bases left in between. Germline V gene data show CDR1 as DFQATT and CDR2 as SNEGSKA (reference sequence). In DNA, the CDR3 is TGCAGTGCTAGGGATCAGGGAGGAGCTTTCTTT. Protein sequence: CSARDQGGAFF.

This clone was counted only a few times. The rearrangement joins TRBV29-1 to TRBJ2-5; no definite D call. Trimming removed 6 bases at V and 2 bases at J, with 19 bases between. Germline CDR1 is SQVTM and CDR2 is ANQGSEA. The CDR3 is made up of 15 amino acids. As DNA, the CDR3 is TGCAGCGTGGCCGCCCCGTCGACGGGTCAAGAGACCCAGTACTTC. Translating it yields CSVAAPSTGQETQYF.

In this sample, this clone turned up a few times. The chain combines TRBV19 with TRBJ2-7, with D perhaps TRBD2 (6 bases). Germline CDR1 and CDR2: LNHDA and SQIVND (reference sequence). The V end was cut by 8 bases, the J end by 3 bases, with 17 bases between. The CDR3 is 14 amino acids. CDR3 nucleotide sequence: TGTGCCAGTGCTCCCCGGAGGGCCAGCTACGAGCAGTACTTC. This codes for CASAPRRASYEQYF. Combining the CDR3 with reference TRBV19 and TRBJ2-7 gives the whole variable domain DGGITQSPKYLFRKEGQNVTLSCEQNLNHDAMYWYRQDPGQGLRLIYYSQIVNDFQKGDIAEGYSVSREKKESFPLTVTSAQKNPTAFYLCASAPRRASYEQYFGPGTRLTVT.

This clone was observed a handful of times. The rearrangement joins TRBV7-9 to TRBJ2-3; possibly TRBD2 for D (6 bases). The CDR3 covers 16 residues. Per germline, CDR1 SEHNR and CDR2 FQNEAQ (reference sequence). V was clipped by 4 bases and J by 0 bases, with 14 bases between them. The CDR3 sequence: CASSSSRGRSTDTQYF. The CDR3 DNA reads TGTGCCAGCAGCTCTTCCCGGGGGAGAAGCACAGATACGCAGTATTTT.

The chain joins TRBV11-2 to TRBJ2-1, with D perhaps TRBD2 (6 bases). Trimming took 1 base from V and 4 from J, leaving 14 bases between them. Germline lookup yields CDR1 SGHAT and CDR2 FQNNGV. This CDR3 spans 16 amino acids. CDR3 sequence: CASSLVGGIVYNEQFF. Written as DNA, the CDR3 is TGTGCCAGCAGCTTAGTGGGCGGGATAGTGTACAATGAGCAGTTCTTC. Using reference TRBV11-2 and TRBJ2-1 for the parts outside the CDR3, the full variable domain is EAGVAQSPRYKIIEKRQSVAFWCNPISGHATLYWYQQILGQGPKLLIQFQNNGVVDDSQLPKDRFSAERLKGVDSTLKIQPAKLEDSAVYLCASSLVGGIVYNEQFFGPGTRLTVL.

The chain is built from TRBV7-9 and TRBJ2-1; D is ambiguous. The V end lost 3 bases, the J end lost 9 bases, and 12 bases lay between the germline ends. The germline V gene encodes CDR1 SEHNR and CDR2 FQNEAQ (reference sequence). The CDR3 has 13 residues. This CDR3 reads CASSFNADSEQFF. CDR3 in DNA: TGTGCCAGCAGCTTTAACGCGGATAGTGAGCAGTTCTTC.

V gene TRBV18 combines with J gene TRBJ2-4, with D perhaps matching TRBD1 (5 bases). The germline CDR1 and CDR2 sequences are KGHSH and LQKENI. Trimming pared 3 bases from V and 6 bases from J, leaving 9 bases between. The CDR3 has 13 amino acids. The CDR3 spells CASSPGLGNIQYF. DNA of the CDR3: TGTGCCAGCTCACCGGGGCTCGGAAACATTCAGTACTTC.

The rearrangement uses TRBV4-2 and TRBJ2-3; a possible D gene is TRBD2 (5 bases). The CDR3 covers 13 residues. CDR1 and CDR2 (germline): LGHNA, YNFKEQ. V dropped 3 bases and J dropped 6 bases, with 10 bases sitting between them. The CDR3 DNA sequence: TGTGCCAGCAGCCAGAGGACGGGGGATACGCAGTATTTT. Translation: CASSQRTGDTQYF.